Shown below are 31 T cell receptor beta chains from a single sample sequenced in a study of cytomegalovirus exposure and HLA in healthy donors. 13 Jbeta primers and 60 Vbeta primers were used for the PCR. Repertoires were generated with immunoSEQ multiplex PCR, while TCRdb's copy carries only in-frame clones and drops some. The repertoire holds approximately 140,000 clones, with roughly four fifths as singletons. Specimen: PBMCs. The source of these receptors is a woman between 45 and 65 years old in good health and CMV-seronegative.

This clone has a handful of counts. V and J are TRBV18 and TRBJ2-1, with 12 bases fitting TRBD1. Germline V lookup: CDR1 KGHSH, CDR2 LQKENI. V lost 5 bases to trimming and J lost 8 bases; unmatched junction nucleotides: 19. There are 19 residues in the CDR3. CDR3 DNA: TGTGCCAGCTCATTCCGGGACAGGGGGCGAACCGGGAGAAAGGATGAGCAGTTCTTC. It is translated as CASSFRDRGRTGRKDEQFF.

The rearrangement links TRBV5-6 to TRBJ2-2; D remains ambiguous. Per germline, CDR1 SGHDT and CDR2 YYEEEE. The CDR3 is 12 amino acids. Trimming took off 5 bases at V and 7 bases at J, with 9 bases between the two ends. The CDR3 nucleotides are TGTGCCAGCAGTAGAGGTCTCGGGGAGCTGTTTTTT. This translates into CASSRGLGELFF.

This chain uses TRBV13 with TRBJ2-4; 11 bases line up with TRBD2. This CDR3 is 16 amino acids long. Germline loops: CDR1 PRHDT, CDR2 FYEKMQ (reference sequence). The V and J ends lost 5 bases and 8 bases, in that order; junction bases with no gene match: 11. CDR3 region: CASSLSRTSGLYIQYF. The CDR3 DNA reads as TGTGCCAGCAGCCTATCTAGGACTAGCGGGTTGTACATTCAGTACTTC.

The V gene is TRBV7-3, the J gene TRBJ2-3, with a weak D call TRBD2 (6 bases). The CDR3 extends over 16 amino acids. V was clipped by 5 bases and J by 1 base, with 16 bases between them. Germline V CDR1 and CDR2: SGHTA, FQGTGA. As DNA, the CDR3 is TGTGCCAGCAGCGGAACGGCGGGGTCGGGCACAGATACGCAGTATTTT. Amino acid sequence: CASSGTAGSGTDTQYF.

The chain employs TRBV7-8 and TRBJ2-1; 15 positions agree with TRBD2. The CDR3 runs 19 residues. Germline V gene lookup returns CDR1 SGHVS and CDR2 FQNEAQ. The junction had 7 bases not matched to a gene; V was cut back by 4 bases and J by 0 bases. The CDR3 region has the DNA TGTGCCAGCAGCTCGGGACTAGCGGGAGGCGCCACCTCCTACAATGAGCAGTTCTTC. This encodes CASSSGLAGGATSYNEQFF.

The V gene is TRBV27, the J gene TRBJ2-3; 7 bases agree with TRBD2. Germline CDR1 and CDR2: MNHEY and SMNVEV (reference sequence). Trimming at V came to 5 bases and at J to 6 bases, leaving 11 bases not matched to a gene. The CDR3 contains 15 residues. In nucleotides, the CDR3 is TGTGCCAGCAGTCCCCGGACTAGTCCCACGGATACGCAGTATTTT. Its protein is CASSPRTSPTDTQYF.

The chain has TRBV29-1 and TRBJ1-2; D uncertain. Germline V lookup: CDR1 SQVTM, CDR2 ANQGSEA. The CDR3 totals 12 residues. Between the trimmed V and J ends, which lost 4 bases and 3 bases, there was a span of 9 bases. CDR3 sequence reads: CSVGTEDYGYTF. CDR3 sequence (DNA): TGCAGCGTTGGGACGGAGGACTATGGCTACACCTTC.

The chain is built from TRBV7-9 and TRBJ1-1; no reliable D call. CDR1 and CDR2 from the germline V gene are SEHNR and FQNEAQ (reference sequence). Trimming took 7 bases from V and 2 from J, leaving 14 bases between them. CDR3 size: 14 residues. The CDR3 here is CASTPTRDNTEAFF. CDR3 DNA: TGTGCCAGCACCCCAACGAGGGATAACACTGAAGCTTTCTTT.

The genes are TRBV30 and TRBJ1-2; tentative D call: TRBD1 (6 bases). Germline assignment: CDR1 GTSNPN and CDR2 SVGIG (reference sequence). The CDR3 is made up of 16 amino acids. Trimming stripped 0 bases from V and 2 bases from J, with 16 bases between. The CDR3 loop is CAWSVGSRGANYGYTF. In nucleotides, the CDR3 is TGTGCCTGGAGTGTAGGTTCGCGGGGGGCGAACTATGGCTACACCTTC.

This chain links TRBV30 with TRBJ1-5; 8 nucleotides align to TRBD1. This CDR3 has 15 residues. The germline gives CDR1 GTSNPN, CDR2 SVGIG (reference sequence). The V segment lost 4 bases and the J segment 3 bases; nucleotides outside the gene matches: 8. CDR3 protein: CAWTQGVSFNQPQHF. Written as DNA, the CDR3 is TGTGCCTGGACACAGGGGGTTTCGTTCAATCAGCCCCAGCATTTT.

The V call is TRBV10-3, the J call TRBJ1-2, with a possible D match to TRBD1 (6 bases). Trimming shortened V by 6 bases and J by 2 bases, and 13 bases separated the two germline ends. The CDR3 contains 14 residues. Germline CDR1 ENHRY, CDR2 SYGVKD. DNA of the CDR3: TGTGCCATCAGGCAGGGGTCGGCCAACTATGGCTACACCTTC. Protein sequence: CAIRQGSANYGYTF.

This clone was seen only a few times. V and J are TRBV5-4 and TRBJ2-2, with 7 bases matching TRBD2. The length of the CDR3 is 17 residues. Trimming at V came to 0 bases and at J to 3 bases, leaving 8 bases not matched to a gene. The germline CDR1 and CDR2 sequences are SGHNT and YYREEE (reference sequence). As DNA, the CDR3 is TGTGCCAGCAGCTTGGGGTCCGGACTAGGATACACCGGGGAGCTGTTTTTT. Its protein is CASSLGSGLGYTGELFF.

This chain joins TRBV29-1 and TRBJ2-5; a possible D gene is TRBD1 (6 bases). Germline CDR1 and CDR2: SQVTM and ANQGSEA. V lost 1 base, J lost 1 base, and 10 bases lay in between. This CDR3 has 14 amino acids. DNA of the CDR3: TGCAGCGTTGAAGCTAGGGGGTTCCAAGAGACCCAGTACTTC. The encoded protein is CSVEARGFQETQYF.

The V and J genes are TRBV28 and TRBJ2-4; 14 positions agree with TRBD2. The length of the CDR3 is 17 residues. J gave up 1 base and V 3 bases, and 2 bases lay outside the gene matches. Germline lookup yields CDR1 MDHEN and CDR2 SYDVKM. CDR3 sequence (DNA): TGTGCCAGCAGTTTGGGACTAGCGGGAGTGGCCAAAAACATTCAGTACTTC. Translating gives CASSLGLAGVAKNIQYF.

This clone was seen more than once but under ten times. The chain joins TRBV25-1 to TRBJ2-5; 7 bases are shared with TRBD1. Trimming took 7 bases from V and 2 from J; bases not matched to a gene: 10. The V gene's germline CDR1 is MGHDK and CDR2 SYGVNS. This CDR3 has 15 residues. In nucleotides, the CDR3 is TGTGCCAGCACCCCGGTCTACAGGGGTCAAGAGACCCAGTACTTC. The encoded protein is CASTPVYRGQETQYF.

The chain couples TRBV7-3 to TRBJ2-3, with 9 bases that match TRBD1. Germline loops: CDR1 SGHTA, CDR2 FQGTGA. This CDR3 comprises 15 residues. V dropped 5 bases and J dropped 5; count of bases not matched to a gene: 8. The CDR3 here is CASSNTGGMGDTQYF. The CDR3 DNA follows: TGTGCCAGCAGCAACACAGGGGGCATGGGAGATACGCAGTATTTT.

This rearrangement joins TRBV5-5 to TRBJ2-7; 7 bases match TRBD2. V trimming: 2 bases; J trimming: 3 bases; junction bases outside the gene matches: 5. The germline V gene encodes CDR1 SGHKS and CDR2 YYEKEE (reference sequence). The CDR3 runs 14 residues. DNA for the CDR3: TGTGCCAGCAGCTTCGAGGGAGGGAACTACGAGCAGTACTTC. This codes for CASSFEGGNYEQYF.

V is TRBV4-3 and J is TRBJ1-5; D is unclear. The CDR3 covers 15 residues. Germline V gene sequence: CDR1 LGHNA, CDR2 YSLEER. Trimming took off 8 bases at V and 0 bases at J, with 14 bases between the two ends. DNA of the CDR3: TGCGCCAGCCGAGCGGGCAGGTATAGCAATCAGCCCCAGCATTTT. Protein product: CASRAGRYSNQPQHF.

The chain carries TRBV4-2 and TRBJ2-1; TRBD1 matches 10 bases. Germline V lookup: CDR1 LGHNA, CDR2 YNFKEQ. This CDR3 contains 16 residues. V shed 1 base, J shed 2 bases, and the junction held 2 bases outside the gene matches. The DNA for the CDR3 is TGTGCCAGCAGCCAAGCGGGGACAGGGGCCTACAATGAGCAGTTCTTC. Protein product: CASSQAGTGAYNEQFF.

Concerning this clone: Germline and junction disagree at one end, which may indicate a read error. This rearrangement joins TRBV15 to TRBJ1-1; the D is unclear. Germline V gene sequence: CDR1 LNHNV, CDR2 YYDKDF (reference sequence). This CDR3 spans 12 amino acids. As DNA, the CDR3 is TGTGCCACCAGCAGAGACCCGCCCTCGAAACTGTTT. It encodes CATSRDPPSKLF.

The V and J genes are TRBV6-5 and TRBJ1-1; 7 positions match TRBD1. Per the germline V gene, CDR1 is MNHEY and CDR2 is SVGAGI. Losses at the gene ends were 7 bases for V and 5 bases for J; bases not matched to a gene: 4. The length of the CDR3 is 12 residues. CDR3 residues: CASKAGGTEAFF. CDR3 DNA: TGTGCCAGCAAGGCAGGGGGGACTGAAGCTTTCTTT.

The chain uses TRBV30 and TRBJ1-2; 7 nucleotides agree with TRBD1. The V segment lost 4 bases and the J segment 11 bases; nucleotides outside the gene matches: 7. CDR1 is GTSNPN and CDR2 is SVGIG in the germline V gene (reference sequence). The CDR3 is 11 amino acids. CDR3 in amino acids: CAWTPTGRYTF. The CDR3 bases are TGTGCCTGGACACCGACAGGGAGATACACCTTC.

The gene calls are TRBV2 and TRBJ2-1; 11 bases agree with TRBD2. J was trimmed by 8 bases and V by 2 bases; bases with no gene match: 8. This CDR3 contains 16 residues. Germline V lookup: CDR1 SNHLY, CDR2 FYNNEI. CDR3 sequence reads: CASSEKASGRIYEQFF. The CDR3 nucleotides read TGTGCCAGCAGTGAAAAGGCTAGCGGGAGGATATATGAGCAGTTCTTC.

The rearrangement uses TRBV6-5 and TRBJ1-5; 9 bases line up with TRBD1. CDR3 length: 16 residues. CDR1 and CDR2 (germline): MNHEY, SVGAGI. V shed 1 base and J 3 bases; nucleotides not matched to a gene: 4. CDR3 protein: CASSYLTGGPNQPQHF. CDR3 bases: TGTGCCAGCAGTTACTTAACAGGGGGCCCCAATCAGCCCCAGCATTTT.

The rearrangement uses TRBV7-9 and TRBJ2-7; 7 bases line up with TRBD1. The ends lost 5 bases at V and 8 bases at J; junction bases unmatched: 9. The CDR3 is 13 amino acids. Per the germline V gene, CDR1 is SEHNR and CDR2 is FQNEAQ (reference sequence). The CDR3 DNA sequence: TGTGCCAGCAGCACCAACTGGGACAGCCAGCAGTACTTC. Amino acids: CASSTNWDSQQYF. Combining the CDR3 with reference TRBV7-9 and TRBJ2-7 gives the whole variable domain DTGVSQNPRHKITKRGQNVTFRCDPISEHNRLYWYRQTLGQGPEFLTYFQNEAQLEKSRLLSDRFSAERPKGSFSTLEIQRTEQGDSAMYLCASSTNWDSQQYFGPGTRLTVT.

J is TRBJ2-3 and V is TRBV5-1, with 7 nucleotides matching TRBD2. The CDR3 consists of 15 residues. The germline V gene encodes CDR1 SGHRS and CDR2 YFSETQ. V gave up 4 bases and J gave up 6 bases; unmatched junction bases: 11. CDR3 protein: CASSLGLVGGDTQYF. CDR3 DNA sequence: TGCGCCAGCAGCCTCGGACTAGTAGGTGGGGATACGCAGTATTTT.

The V call is TRBV5-6, the J call TRBJ2-1; 15 bases are a match to TRBD2. The CDR3 contains 18 residues. Germline loops: CDR1 SGHDT, CDR2 YYEEEE. The V gene end was trimmed by 4 bases and the J gene end by 0 bases; junction bases not matched to a gene: 5. For the CDR3, the DNA is TGTGCCAGCAGCCGCGGACTAGCGGGAGGGAGCTCCTACAATGAGCAGTTCTTC. Residues: CASSRGLAGGSSYNEQFF.

This clone was observed a few times. J is TRBJ2-1 and V is TRBV10-3; a possible D gene is TRBD2 (6 bases). Trimming left V 5 bases short and J 5 bases short, with 13 bases between. Germline V gene data show CDR1 as ENHRY and CDR2 as SYGVKD. The CDR3 is made up of 14 amino acids. The CDR3 DNA sequence: TGTGCCATCAGTTTCCCCGGGGGAGACAATGAGCAGTTCTTC. Encoded protein: CAISFPGGDNEQFF.

This clone was picked up one time. This chain uses TRBV4-2 with TRBJ2-3; possible D gene TRBD2, 5 bases. This CDR3 comprises 16 residues. Trimming took 1 base from V and 2 from J, leaving 13 bases between them. Germline V gene lookup returns CDR1 LGHNA and CDR2 YNFKEQ. The CDR3 coding sequence is TGTGCCAGCAGCCAAGCGCCTAGCCGATCCACAGATACGCAGTATTTT. This encodes CASSQAPSRSTDTQYF.

This sequence joins TRBV19 and TRBJ1-1; possibly TRBD1 for D (5 bases). Trimming removed 3 bases at V and 10 bases at J, with 12 bases between. The CDR3 length is 12 residues. Germline V gene lookup returns CDR1 LNHDA and CDR2 SQIVND (reference sequence). CDR3 region: CASSIRGGGAFF. For the CDR3, the DNA is TGTGCCAGTAGTATTAGGGGCGGGGGAGCTTTCTTT. Based on the CDR3 plus reference TRBV19 and TRBJ1-1, the full variable domain is DGGITQSPKYLFRKEGQNVTLSCEQNLNHDAMYWYRQDPGQGLRLIYYSQIVNDFQKGDIAEGYSVSREKKESFPLTVTSAQKNPTAFYLCASSIRGGGAFFGQGTRLTVV.

This clone was recorded a few times. The V gene is TRBV5-4, the J gene TRBJ1-4; TRBD1 agrees at 10 bases. V shed 4 bases, J shed 8 bases, and the junction held 5 bases outside the gene matches. Germline V gives CDR1 SGHNT, CDR2 YYREEE (reference sequence). The CDR3 sequence is 14 residues long. The CDR3 sequence is CASSRDRGDEKLFF. CDR3 sequence (DNA): TGTGCCAGCAGCAGGGACAGGGGAGACGAAAAACTGTTTTTT.